The 16 T cell receptor beta chains reported below all come from one sample, sequenced in a study of identical twins. TCRdb processed the 5' RACE reads anew with MiXCR; each CDR3 protein has one entry. In the table there are about 690,000 distinct CDR3 sequences, approximately 6.1% of which are singletons. The specimen was naive T cells sorted from blood. These receptors all come from a man between 18 and 35 years old in good health.

This clonotype was detected many times. The genes are TRBV10-1 and TRBJ2-3; D is ambiguous. V was clipped by 11 bases and J by 6 bases, with 9 bases between them. Germline V gene lookup returns CDR1 WNHNN and CDR2 SYGVQD (reference sequence). The CDR3 totals 10 residues. Here the CDR3 reads CAGTGDTQYF. The CDR3 bases are TGCGCCGGCACCGGCGATACGCAGTATTTT.

This clonotype has only a few counts. The chain recombines TRBV5-1 with TRBJ2-5, with D perhaps matching TRBD1 or TRBD2 (5 bases each). The germline CDR1 and CDR2 sequences are SGHRS and YFSETQ. The CDR3 is 16 amino acids. Trimming removed 4 bases from V and 3 bases from J, with 19 bases in between. CDR3 sequence (DNA): TGCGCCAGCAGCACGACGGGGCGCAGGGCTGAAGAGACCCAGTACTTC. This translates into CASSTTGRRAEETQYF.

This chain connects TRBV11-1 to TRBJ1-3; the D is unclear. Germline V gives CDR1 SGHAT, CDR2 FQDESV (reference sequence). V shed 3 bases and J shed 0 bases, with 18 bases lying between them. The CDR3 extends over 18 amino acids. The CDR3 bases are TGTGCCAGCAGCTTTCTCGTGAGGCTTCTGAGCTCTGGAAACACCATATATTTT. Residues: CASSFLVRLLSSGNTIYF. Full variable domain (rest looked up from reference TRBV11-1 and TRBJ1-3): EAEVAQSPRYKITEKSQAVAFWCDPISGHATLYWYRQILGQGPELLVQFQDESVVDDSQLPKDRFSAERLKGVDSTLKIQPAELGDSAMYLCASSFLVRLLSSGNTIYFGEGSWLTVV.

This clonotype was recorded at least ten times. The chain uses TRBV5-1 and TRBJ2-7; D is undetermined. Looked up from germline, CDR1 is SGHRS and CDR2 is YFSETQ. The CDR3 runs 14 residues. Trimming removed 5 bases at V and 6 bases at J, with 18 bases between. The CDR3 DNA follows: TGCGCCAGCAGATCGGGCGGCGTCTCAGGCGAGCAGTACTTC. Its protein product is CASRSGGVSGEQYF.

V usage is TRBV20-1 and J usage is TRBJ2-1, with 13 bases lining up with TRBD2. Germline V gene sequence: CDR1 DFQATT, CDR2 SNEGSKA (reference sequence). CDR3 length: 17 residues. Trimming took 4 bases from V and 5 from J; bases not matched to a gene: 11. The CDR3 nucleotides read TGCAGTGCTATAACTAGCGGGAGGGCCCCTATCGACAATGAGCAGTTCTTC. It is translated as CSAITSGRAPIDNEQFF.

There are many counts of this clonotype. The chain is built from TRBV6-1 and TRBJ1-1; no reliable D call. The germline V gene encodes CDR1 MNHNS and CDR2 SASEGT. The CDR3 has 14 amino acids. V gave up 3 bases and J gave up 1 base, with 9 bases separating them. The CDR3 DNA reads as TGTGCCAGCAGTGATCTTGATCGGAACACTGAAGCTTTCTTT. Protein product: CASSDLDRNTEAFF.

In its sample, this clonotype was seen many times. J is TRBJ2-3 and V is TRBV10-3; D call uncertain. Germline V gene lookup returns CDR1 ENHRY and CDR2 SYGVKD. The CDR3 has 13 amino acids. Trimming cost V 4 bases and J 2 bases, with 7 bases left between them. The chain's CDR3 is CAISVIITDTQYF. CDR3 sequence (DNA): TGTGCCATCAGTGTTATCATCACAGATACGCAGTATTTT.

J is TRBJ2-1 and V is TRBV7-9; D may correspond to TRBD1 or TRBD2 (7 bases each). From germline, CDR1 is SEHNR and CDR2 FQNEAQ (reference sequence). Between the trimmed V and J ends, which lost 4 bases and 8 bases, there was a span of 15 bases. The CDR3 spans 14 residues. CDR3 sequence reads: CASSWRQGGDEQFF. As DNA, the CDR3 is TGTGCCAGCAGCTGGAGACAGGGAGGGGATGAGCAGTTCTTC.

This clonotype has ten or more counts. The chain recombines TRBV11-2 with TRBJ2-7; 7 nucleotides agree with TRBD1. The CDR3 is made up of 16 amino acids. Trimming took 0 bases from V and 3 from J; bases not matched to a gene: 8. The germline CDR1 and CDR2 sequences are SGHAT and FQNNGV. Here the CDR3 DNA reads TGTGCCAGCAGCTTAGATCCTAACGACAGGGTCTACGAGCAGTACGTC. Translated, it gives CASSLDPNDRVYEQYV.

This clonotype was counted ten times or more. The chain uses TRBV12-3 or TRBV12-4 and TRBJ2-1; D unresolved. V dropped 4 bases and J dropped 7 bases, with 8 bases sitting between them. The CDR3 runs to 12 residues. CDR3 loop: CASSSDPNEQFF. The CDR3 DNA reads as TGTGCCAGCAGTTCGGACCCGAATGAGCAGTTCTTC.

This clonotype occurred many times. The chain links TRBV29-1 to TRBJ2-5; TRBD2 might be the D (7 bases). Deletions cut 6 bases from V and 5 bases from J, with 16 bases between. Germline lookup yields CDR1 SQVTM and CDR2 ANQGSEA. The CDR3 is 13 amino acids. The CDR3 sequence: CSVVGGAVETQYF. DNA for the CDR3: TGCAGCGTCGTAGGGGGGGCAGTGGAGACCCAGTACTTC.

Note on this clonotype: A read error is possible here, since a much larger clone lies one base away. The rearrangement uses TRBV5-1 and TRBJ1-1, with 7 bases matching TRBD1. This CDR3 comprises 15 residues. V trimming: 0 bases; J trimming: 4 bases; junction bases outside the gene matches: 6. CDR1 and CDR2 from the germline V gene are SGHRS and YFSETQ. The CDR3 DNA sequence: TGCGCCAGCAGCTTGGGACAGGGCGGGAGCACTGAAGCTTTCTTT. Translated: CASSLGQGGSTEAFF.

There are a few counts of this clonotype. The rearrangement joins TRBV9 to TRBJ2-5; TRBD2 matches 10 bases. Looked up from germline, CDR1 is SGDLS and CDR2 is YYNGEE. Trimming removed 4 bases from V and 4 bases from J; junction bases left unmatched: 4. CDR3 length equals 14 residues. The CDR3 region has the DNA TGTGCCAGCAGCACGGCTAGCGGGAGAGAGACCCAGTACTTC. Its protein is CASSTASGRETQYF.

The table lists this clonotype with many counts. The chain has TRBV20-1 and TRBJ1-1; D gene uncertain. CDR1 is DFQATT, CDR2 SNEGSKA, per germline (reference sequence). The germline V and J ends were trimmed by 4 bases and 6 bases, with 15 bases remaining between them. This CDR3 contains 13 residues. The CDR3 region is CSATPAGVPEAFF. As DNA, the CDR3 is TGCAGTGCTACCCCCGCCGGGGTTCCTGAAGCTTTCTTT.

This clonotype was detected ten times or more. This rearrangement joins TRBV6-5 to TRBJ2-1; D is possibly TRBD1 (6 bases). The ends were cut back, 1 base at V and 2 bases at J, with 15 bases in the middle. This CDR3 spans 17 amino acids. Germline assignment: CDR1 MNHEY and CDR2 SVGAGI. CDR3 region: CASSYYRGRGTYNEQFF. Here the CDR3 DNA reads TGTGCCAGCAGTTACTATCGCGGCAGGGGCACCTACAATGAGCAGTTCTTC.

This sequence joins TRBV19 and TRBJ2-7, with D perhaps matching TRBD2 (6 bases). There are 13 residues in the CDR3. The V and J ends lost 4 bases and 9 bases respectively, with 16 bases between them. The germline V gene encodes CDR1 LNHDA and CDR2 SQIVND (reference sequence). CDR3 protein: CASSTEGPAMQYF. The CDR3 DNA is TGTGCCAGTAGTACGGAGGGGCCTGCGATGCAGTACTTC.